What follows are 10 T cell receptor beta chains derived from one specimen sequenced in a study of control samples from healthy donors and cancer patients. Some clones are missing from TCRdb's copy, which holds only in-frame ones; the method was immunoSEQ multiplex PCR. The top ten clones hold roughly 4% of a sample with under 150,000 clones, roughly 95% of them seen once. The sample was blood. These receptors were collected from a man aged 30 to 39 in good health.

CDR3 DNA sequence: TGTGCCACCAGGTTAGGGACAGGGGCCGAGCAGTACTTC. It translates to CATRLGTGAEQYF. This rearrangement joins TRBV6-5 to TRBJ2-7, with 10 positions matching TRBD1. This CDR3 is 13 amino acids long. Trimming at V came to 10 bases and at J to 6 bases, leaving 9 bases not matched to a gene. The V gene's germline CDR1 is MNHEY and CDR2 SVGAGI.

V and J are TRBV14 and TRBJ2-1; possibly TRBD1 for D (6 bases). Trimming removed 4 bases from V and 7 bases from J, with 20 bases in between. The CDR3 is 16 amino acids. Germline V gene lookup returns CDR1 SGHDN and CDR2 FVKESK. In nucleotides, the CDR3 is TGTGCCAGCAGCCTTTTCACACAACAGGGTCGGAATGAGCAGTTCTTC. Protein product: CASSLFTQQGRNEQFF.

The chain has TRBV29-1 and TRBJ1-1; TRBD1 agrees at 7 bases. Looked up from germline, CDR1 is SQVTM and CDR2 is ANQGSEA. CDR3 size: 13 residues. The J segment lost 1 base and the V segment lost 7 bases, leaving 6 bases of the junction unmatched. The CDR3 region is CSGGTARNTEAFF. CDR3 nucleotides: TGCAGCGGCGGGACAGCGAGGAACACTGAAGCTTTCTTT.

The CDR3 DNA is TGTGCCAGCAGCCCGACTAGCGGGGGGTGGAATGAGCAGTTCTTC. Translation: CASSPTSGGWNEQFF. This chain connects TRBV3-1 (or the pseudogene TRBV3-2) to TRBJ2-1; TRBD2 matches at 13 bases. CDR3 length: 15 amino acids. Trimming took 4 bases from V and 7 from J; bases not matched to a gene: 4. The germline CDR1 and CDR2 sequences are LGHDT and YNNKEL (reference sequence).

The CDR3 nucleotides are TGTGCCAGCAGCCCAAGGGGGCCGGCGGCTTTCTTT. Translation: CASSPRGPAAFF. V is TRBV3-1 (or the pseudogene TRBV3-2) and J is TRBJ1-1; 7 bases are a match to TRBD1. J lost 11 bases, V lost 4 bases, and 7 bases had no gene match. CDR1 and CDR2 (germline): LGHDT, YNNKEL (reference sequence). This CDR3 region has 12 residues.

The chain employs TRBV7-6 and TRBJ2-3; perhaps TRBD2 as D (5 bases). The CDR3 runs 15 residues. Germline CDR1 reads SGHVS; CDR2 reads FNYEAQ. Trimming stripped 1 base from V and 2 bases from J, with 10 bases between. This chain's CDR3 is CASSLERLDTDTQYF. In DNA, the CDR3 is TGTGCCAGCAGCTTAGAGCGGCTAGACACAGATACGCAGTATTTT.

This sequence joins TRBV20-1 and TRBJ1-4, with a weak D call TRBD1 (5 bases). The V end lost 0 bases, the J end lost 17 bases, and 13 bases lay between the germline ends. Germline CDR1 and CDR2: DFQATT and SNEGSKA (reference sequence). The CDR3 length is 11 residues. Written as DNA, the CDR3 is TGCAGTGCTAGAGATATCGCGACAGCATTTTTT. This codes for CSARDIATAFF.

This clone appeared once. The CDR3 region has the DNA TGTGCCAGCGCCATAGACGAGCAGTACTTC. It codes for CASAIDEQYF. The chain couples TRBV12-3 or TRBV12-4 to TRBJ2-7; no reliable D call. Trimming stripped 8 bases from V and 5 bases from J, with 7 bases between. The CDR3 totals 10 residues.

CDR3 amino acids: CASSRDIEETQYF. The CDR3 coding sequence is TGTGCCAGCTCACGGGACATAGAAGAGACCCAGTACTTC. The chain employs TRBV18 and TRBJ2-5; tentatively, D is TRBD1 (6 bases). Germline assignment: CDR1 KGHSH and CDR2 LQKENI. V lost 4 bases and J lost 3, with 9 bases in between. CDR3 length equals 13 residues.

This clone showed up just once. This sequence joins TRBV5-4 and TRBJ1-3; unclear D gene. The CDR3 sequence is 16 residues long. V was shortened by 4 bases and J by 2 bases, with 16 bases between the two germline ends. Germline CDR1 and CDR2: SGHNT and YYREEE (reference sequence). The CDR3: CASSPWAETTGNTIYF. DNA for the CDR3: TGTGCCAGCAGCCCGTGGGCCGAAACAACTGGAAACACCATATATTTT.